These 24 T cell receptor beta chains share one sample of origin, sequenced in a study of cytomegalovirus exposure and HLA in healthy donors (dated by TCRdb to between 2016 and 2019). Receptor libraries were prepared by the immunoSEQ multiplex PCR assay. For the multiplex PCR, a mixture combining 60 forward primers for TCR Vbeta segments and 13 reverse primers for TCR Jbeta segments was used. TCRdb carries this immuneACCESS record with in-frame sequences only. Its versions omit some clonotypes, under half of them owing to an unresolved V gene in the studies checked, with the rest unexplained. The sample has more than 150,000 clones on record, approximately 88% of them singletons. Over 2.5% of the sample comes from the top ten. Sequenced input: PBMCs. Receptors originate from a woman between 45 and 65 years old in good health and CMV-seropositive.

V usage is TRBV5-1 and J usage is TRBJ2-7, with D unclear. CDR1 and CDR2 from the germline V gene are SGHRS and YFSETQ. This CDR3 spans 14 amino acids. The V and J ends lost 0 bases and 6 bases respectively, with 13 bases between them. CDR3 coding DNA: TGCGCCAGCAGCTTGGGATCGTCTGAAGCCGAGCAGTACTTC. Translated: CASSLGSSEAEQYF.

This chain links TRBV7-2 with TRBJ1-1; no definite D call. The CDR3 runs 14 residues. Per the germline V gene, CDR1 is SGHTA and CDR2 is FQGNSA. Trimming took 0 bases from V and 10 from J, leaving 15 bases between them. The CDR3 DNA is TGTGCCAGCAGCTTAGCGGGTGGGATGGAGGGAGCTTTCTTT. Translated, it gives CASSLAGGMEGAFF.

The V call is TRBV27, the J call TRBJ2-1, with TRBD1 matching over 11 bases. The CDR3 loop spans 15 amino acids. The ends lost 3 bases at V and 6 bases at J; junction bases unmatched: 4. In germline, CDR1 is MNHEY, CDR2 SMNVEV (reference sequence). CDR3 coding DNA: TGTGCCAGCAGTTTGCCGGGGACAGGGGGCAATGAGCAGTTCTTC. Encoded protein: CASSLPGTGGNEQFF.

This chain joins TRBV19 and TRBJ2-2, with 13 bases matching TRBD2. Germline CDR1 reads LNHDA; CDR2 reads SQIVND (reference sequence). CDR3 length: 16 amino acids. J gave up 8 bases and V 6 bases, and 9 bases lay outside the gene matches. Here the CDR3 DNA reads TGTGCCAGTAGCCGTACTAGCGGGGGGGCCCGAGGGGAGCTGTTTTTT. This translates into CASSRTSGGARGELFF.

The CDR3 reads CASSSTGDNEQFF. DNA of the CDR3: TGTGCCAGCAGCTCGACAGGGGACAATGAGCAGTTCTTC. The chain uses TRBV7-3 and TRBJ2-1; 8 bases are shared with TRBD1. The germline CDR1 and CDR2 sequences are SGHTA and FQGTGA. V gave up 4 bases and J gave up 5 bases; unmatched junction bases: 1. This CDR3 region has 13 residues. Filled out from reference TRBV7-3 and TRBJ2-1, the complete variable domain reads GAGVSQTPSNKVTEKGKYVELRCDPISGHTALYWYRQSLGQGPEFLIYFQGTGAADDSGLPNDRFFAVRPEGSVSTLKIQRTERGDSAVYLCASSSTGDNEQFFGPGTRLTVL.

The CDR3 here is CASRLQGLGEQYF. DNA for the CDR3: TGCGCCAGCAGACTACAGGGTCTTGGCGAGCAGTACTTC. The chain links TRBV10-2 to TRBJ2-7; D might be TRBD1 (6 bases). V was shortened by 6 bases and J by 6 bases, with 15 bases between the two germline ends. This CDR3 contains 13 residues. Looked up from germline, CDR1 is WSHSY and CDR2 is SAAADI.

This sequence joins TRBV5-1 and TRBJ1-5; TRBD1 agrees at 7 bases. The CDR3 covers 14 residues. V lost 4 bases to trimming and J lost 2 bases; unmatched junction nucleotides: 3. Germline-derived CDR1 and CDR2 are SGHRS and YFSETQ. The CDR3 DNA reads TGCGCCAGCAGCACAGGGGTTGGCAATCAGCCCCAGCATTTT. As protein: CASSTGVGNQPQHF.

This clone was counted a few times. The V call is TRBV6-1, the J call TRBJ1-1; perhaps TRBD1 as D (6 bases). Germline CDR1 reads MNHNS; CDR2 reads SASEGT. The V gene lost 6 bases and the J gene lost 1 base, with 9 bases spanning the gap. There are 13 residues in the CDR3. The CDR3 sequence: CASRMTGNTEAFF. The CDR3, as DNA: TGTGCCAGCAGGATGACAGGGAACACTGAAGCTTTCTTT.

This chain uses TRBV6-6 with TRBJ2-7; D not resolved. In germline, CDR1 is MNHNY, CDR2 SVGAGI (reference sequence). This CDR3 has 13 residues. The V end lost 6 bases, the J end lost 3 bases, and 12 bases lay between the germline ends. CDR3 DNA: TGTGCCAGCAGCCACCCAACCTACTACGAGCAGTACTTC. As protein: CASSHPTYYEQYF.

The rearrangement uses TRBV9 and TRBJ2-3; TRBD2 matches 15 bases. CDR1 is SGDLS and CDR2 is YYNGEE in the germline V gene. V shed 4 bases, J shed 0 bases, and the junction held 6 bases outside the gene matches. The CDR3 totals 18 residues. The CDR3 here is CASSPGLAGGYSTDTQYF. The CDR3 DNA reads TGTGCCAGCAGCCCGGGACTAGCGGGGGGCTATAGCACAGATACGCAGTATTTT.

This clone came up a few times. The chain has TRBV6-5 and TRBJ2-5; 13 nucleotides match TRBD2. This CDR3 contains 14 residues. CDR1 is MNHEY and CDR2 is SVGAGI in the germline V gene. With V trimmed by 6 bases and J by 4 bases, 2 bases remained unmatched. In DNA, the CDR3 is TGTGCCAGCAGGGGACTAGCGGGGCGAGAGACCCAGTACTTC. Amino acid sequence: CASRGLAGRETQYF.

This clone turned up a few times. The genes are TRBV19 and TRBJ1-2, with 9 bases lining up with TRBD1. This CDR3 has 14 residues. V shed 4 bases and J 4 bases; nucleotides not matched to a gene: 4. The germline V gene encodes CDR1 LNHDA and CDR2 SQIVND (reference sequence). The CDR3 DNA reads TGTGCCAGTAGTACGACGACAGGGGGCTATGGCTACACCTTC. The encoded protein is CASSTTTGGYGYTF.

The chain uses TRBV5-1 and TRBJ1-1; D is possibly TRBD1 (6 bases). This CDR3 is 16 amino acids long. From germline, CDR1 is SGHRS and CDR2 YFSETQ. V was cut by 0 bases and J by 1 base, with 13 bases left in between. CDR3 sequence (DNA): TGCGCCAGCAGCTTGGCCGGCAGGGGTTCGAACACTGAAGCTTTCTTT. Translation: CASSLAGRGSNTEAFF.

The J gene is TRBJ2-7, the V gene TRBV18; D call uncertain. V gave up 3 bases and J gave up 0 bases, with 12 bases separating them. The CDR3 length is 15 residues. Germline V gives CDR1 KGHSH, CDR2 LQKENI. CDR3 region: CASSPMTPSSYEQYF. The CDR3 DNA is TGTGCCAGCTCACCTATGACACCGAGCTCCTACGAGCAGTACTTC.

The chain joins TRBV7-3 to TRBJ2-7; D unclear. The germline V and J ends were trimmed by 4 bases and 3 bases, with 13 bases remaining between them. Germline-derived CDR1 and CDR2 are SGHTA and FQGTGA. This CDR3 is 14 amino acids long. CDR3 in amino acids: CASSWAANGYEQYF. CDR3 DNA sequence: TGTGCCAGCAGCTGGGCCGCTAACGGCTACGAGCAGTACTTC. Full variable domain (rest looked up from reference TRBV7-3 and TRBJ2-7): GAGVSQTPSNKVTEKGKYVELRCDPISGHTALYWYRQSLGQGPEFLIYFQGTGAADDSGLPNDRFFAVRPEGSVSTLKIQRTERGDSAVYLCASSWAANGYEQYFGPGTRLTVT.

J is TRBJ2-2 and V is TRBV7-9; a possible D gene is TRBD1 (6 bases). CDR3 length equals 18 residues. CDR1 SEHNR and CDR2 FQNEAQ come from the germline V gene (reference sequence). The V end lost 4 bases, the J end lost 4 bases, and 22 bases lay between the germline ends. CDR3: CASSSPGIYDRSTGELFF. CDR3 coding DNA: TGTGCCAGCAGCTCCCCCGGGATATATGACAGGAGCACCGGGGAGCTGTTTTTT.

The chain links TRBV4-2 to TRBJ2-2, with TRBD2 matching over 8 bases. Trimming at V came to 3 bases and at J to 5 bases, leaving 8 bases not matched to a gene. The CDR3 contains 16 residues. Germline CDR1 is LGHNA and CDR2 is YNFKEQ. CDR3 residues: CASSHPLRGGTGELFF. CDR3 nucleotide sequence: TGTGCCAGCAGCCACCCCTTACGGGGGGGAACCGGGGAGCTGTTTTTT.

The chain combines TRBV4-2 with TRBJ2-7, with 7 bases matching TRBD1. The CDR3 runs to 14 residues. The V segment lost 0 bases and the J segment 6 bases; nucleotides outside the gene matches: 5. Germline lookup yields CDR1 LGHNA and CDR2 YNFKEQ. The CDR3 is CASSQETGVGEQYF. CDR3 coding DNA: TGTGCCAGCAGCCAAGAAACAGGGGTGGGCGAGCAGTACTTC.

Worth noting for this clone: A read error may account for a junction end that differs from germline. The CDR3: CSSSLGPQGEQYF. CDR3 DNA: TGTTCCAGCAGCTTAGGTCCCCAGGGTGAGCAGTACTTC. This sequence joins TRBV7-9 and TRBJ2-5; perhaps TRBD1 as D (5 bases). CDR3 length equals 13 residues. Per the germline V gene, CDR1 is SEHNR and CDR2 is FQNEAQ (reference sequence).

V and J are TRBV4-1 and TRBJ1-2; D gene ambiguous. Germline CDR1 and CDR2: MGHRA and YSYEKL. V dropped 1 base and J dropped 0 bases, with 6 bases sitting between them. This CDR3 is built from 14 residues. The CDR3 bases are TGCGCCAGCAGCCAAGTCACAACTAACTATGGCTACACCTTC. Translation: CASSQVTTNYGYTF.

J is TRBJ1-5 and V is TRBV6-5; TRBD1 might be the D (5 bases). The CDR3 loop spans 15 amino acids. V gave up 8 bases and J gave up 7 bases, with 21 bases separating them. CDR1 MNHEY and CDR2 SVGAGI come from the germline V gene. The CDR3 DNA is TGTGCCAGCGCCCCTTCGGGGGGTACTCAGCAGCCCCAGCATTTT. It specifies CASAPSGGTQQPQHF.

The chain uses TRBV11-1 and TRBJ1-3; D possibly corresponds to TRBD1 (5 bases). Trimming removed 3 bases from V and 4 bases from J, with 10 bases in between. This CDR3 is built from 14 residues. CDR1 and CDR2 (germline): SGHAT, FQDESV (reference sequence). The CDR3 coding sequence is TGTGCCAGCAGCTTTGGCGGGACGGGAAACACCATATATTTT. Its translation: CASSFGGTGNTIYF.

The J gene is TRBJ1-6, the V gene TRBV4-3, with D hard to call. This CDR3 contains 14 residues. V shed 1 base and J shed 10 bases, with 11 bases lying between them. Germline CDR1 reads LGHNA; CDR2 reads YSLEER. As DNA, the CDR3 is TGCGCCAGCAGCCAAGGACAAGGAGGCTCACCCCTCCACTTT. Amino acid sequence: CASSQGQGGSPLHF.

The J gene is TRBJ1-4, the V gene TRBV7-9; D gene unclear. Trimming removed 3 bases at V and 7 bases at J, with 12 bases between. The germline CDR1 and CDR2 sequences are SEHNR and FQNEAQ (reference sequence). The CDR3 totals 14 residues. CDR3 region: CASSFRGGGEKLFF. DNA of the CDR3: TGTGCCAGCAGCTTTCGGGGTGGTGGTGAAAAACTGTTTTTT.